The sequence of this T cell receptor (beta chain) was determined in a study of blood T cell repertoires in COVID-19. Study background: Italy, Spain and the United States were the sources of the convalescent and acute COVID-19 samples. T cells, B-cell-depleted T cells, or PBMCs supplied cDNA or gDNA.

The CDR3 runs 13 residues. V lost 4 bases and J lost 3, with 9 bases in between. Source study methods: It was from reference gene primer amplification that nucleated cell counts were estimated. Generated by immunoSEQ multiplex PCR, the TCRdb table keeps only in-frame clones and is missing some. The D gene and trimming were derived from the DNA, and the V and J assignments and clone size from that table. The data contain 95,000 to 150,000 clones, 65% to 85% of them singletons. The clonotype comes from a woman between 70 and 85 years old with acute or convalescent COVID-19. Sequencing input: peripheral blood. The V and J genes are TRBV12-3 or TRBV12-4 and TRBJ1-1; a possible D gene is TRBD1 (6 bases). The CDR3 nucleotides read TGTGCCAGCAGTTACAGGGATGACACTGAAGCTTTCTTT. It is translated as CASSYRDDTEAFF.